The T cell receptor beta chain described here comes from a study of beta chain features in type 1 diabetes. In the study overall: Sorted cells examined across all samples numbered 107,917,701. Study conclusions and caveats: HLA influence on TCRB rearrangement stayed unresolved here.

This CDR3 has 14 residues. The germline V and J ends were trimmed by 6 bases and 7 bases, with 16 bases remaining between them. Germline V gene lookup returns CDR1 SNHLY and CDR2 FYNNEI. cDNA synthesis used the whole RNA isolate, giving expressed TCRB sequences. The table came from immunoSEQ multiplex PCR; TCRdb's copy has only in-frame clones and leaves some out. This sample has around 40,000 clones, with just over 50% found just once. Cell sorting via CD45RO/CCR7/CD25/CD127/CD95/CD27 was performed to obtain CD4+ naive, central memory, regulatory and stem cell-like memory cells. Sorted populations all had greater than 98% purity. In the case of this clone: Its antigen is not identified.

This rearrangement joins TRBV2 to TRBJ2-4; D unclear. The sequenced material came from Tregs from blood. The TCR sequence derives from a woman aged 18 to 35 in good health. This CDR3 is CASSRLGLLNIQYF. In DNA, the CDR3 is TGTGCCAGCAGCAGACTGGGTCTCCTGAACATTCAGTACTTC.